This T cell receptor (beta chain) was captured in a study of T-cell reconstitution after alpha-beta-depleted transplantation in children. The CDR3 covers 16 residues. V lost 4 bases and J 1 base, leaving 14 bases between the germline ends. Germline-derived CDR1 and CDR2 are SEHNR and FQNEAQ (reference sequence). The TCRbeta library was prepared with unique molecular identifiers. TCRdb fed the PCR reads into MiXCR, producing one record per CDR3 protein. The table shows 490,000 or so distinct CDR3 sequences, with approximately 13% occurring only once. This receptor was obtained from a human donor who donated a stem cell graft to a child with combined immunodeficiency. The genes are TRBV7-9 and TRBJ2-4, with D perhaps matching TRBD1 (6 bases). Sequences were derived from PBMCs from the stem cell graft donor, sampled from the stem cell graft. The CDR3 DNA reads TGTGCCAGCAGCTCTACAGGGAACACGGCCAAAAACATTCAGTACTTC. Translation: CASSSTGNTAKNIQYF.